What follows are 23 T cell receptor beta chains derived from one specimen sequenced in a study of cytomegalovirus exposure and HLA in healthy donors. The PCR ran on 60 Vbeta and 13 Jbeta primers. Sequencing was performed with immunoSEQ multiplex PCR; in TCRdb, only in-frame clones are kept and a portion is missing. Of 150,000 or so clones in the sample, about 84% are singletons; the top ten hold around 6%. The specimen sequenced was PBMCs. These TCRs come from a woman between 35 and 50 years old in good health and CMV-seropositive.

The gene calls are TRBV18 and TRBJ1-4; maybe TRBD1 (6 bases). V was pared by 3 bases and J by 7 bases, with 12 bases between. The germline CDR1 and CDR2 sequences are KGHSH and LQKENI. The CDR3 extends over 14 amino acids. The DNA of the CDR3 is TGTGCCAGCTCACCGACCCAGGGGCGTGAAAAACTGTTTTTT. Translating gives CASSPTQGREKLFF.

This clone has just a few counts. This chain connects TRBV18 to TRBJ2-3; tentatively, D is TRBD1 (5 bases). Germline CDR1 and CDR2: KGHSH and LQKENI. This CDR3 comprises 14 residues. Trimming pared 1 base from V and 3 bases from J, leaving 8 bases between. The CDR3 reads CASSPQGPTDTQYF. The CDR3 DNA is TGTGCCAGCTCACCACAGGGGCCTACAGATACGCAGTATTTT. Full variable domain (outside the CDR3, taken from reference TRBV18 and TRBJ2-3): NAGVMQNPRHLVRRRGQEARLRCSPMKGHSHVYWYRQLPEEGLKFMVYLQKENIIDESGMPKERFSAEFPKEGPSILRIQQVVRGDSAAYFCASSPQGPTDTQYFGPGTRLTVL.

The chain is built from TRBV5-1 and TRBJ2-5, with 11 bases that match TRBD1. The CDR3 consists of 16 residues. V lost 3 bases and J lost 7; bases outside the gene matches: 11. Germline V gives CDR1 SGHRS, CDR2 YFSETQ. DNA of the CDR3: TGCGCCAGCAGCTGGAAACCGGGACAGGGGGTGGGGACCCAGTACTTC. This translates into CASSWKPGQGVGTQYF.

This clone was counted only a few times. This chain joins TRBV30 and TRBJ2-3; 8 bases agree with TRBD2. Germline loops: CDR1 GTSNPN, CDR2 SVGIG (reference sequence). Trimming cost V 2 bases and J 1 base; bases outside gene matches: 8. The CDR3 has 16 amino acids. In DNA form, the CDR3 reads TGTGCCTGGAGTCTCCGGGGGGGGGTTGGCACAGATACGCAGTATTTT. Its translation: CAWSLRGGVGTDTQYF.

This clone is a singleton in its sample. The chain uses TRBV12-5 and TRBJ2-7; 7 bases are shared with TRBD2. The CDR3 covers 18 residues. Per the germline V gene, CDR1 is LGHNT and CDR2 is FRNRAP. V was clipped by 1 base and J by 2 bases; unmatched bases: 14. CDR3 region: CASGLDPGWAGVPYEQYF. The CDR3 DNA is TGTGCTAGTGGTTTGGACCCTGGATGGGCGGGAGTACCCTACGAGCAGTACTTC. The full variable domain, with the rest looked up from reference TRBV12-5 and TRBJ2-7, is DARVTQTPRHKVTEMGQEVTMRCQPILGHNTVFWYRQTMMQGLELLAYFRNRAPLDDSGMPKDRFSAEMPDATLATLKIQPSEPRDSAVYFCASGLDPGWAGVPYEQYFGPGTRLTVT.

The V and J genes are TRBV6-5 and TRBJ2-1; 7 nucleotides align to TRBD1. CDR1 MNHEY and CDR2 SVGAGI come from the germline V gene. This CDR3 region has 16 residues. J lost 1 base, V lost 2 bases, and 5 bases had no gene match. CDR3 sequence reads: CASSYAAGGSYNEQFF. The DNA for the CDR3 is TGTGCCAGCAGTTACGCGGCAGGGGGATCCTACAATGAGCAGTTCTTC.

This clone turned up a few times. This sample includes further DNA sequences coding for the same CDR3. V gene TRBV27 combines with J gene TRBJ2-1, with unresolved D. The V and J ends lost 5 bases and 1 base respectively, with 9 bases between them. Germline assignment: CDR1 MNHEY and CDR2 SMNVEV (reference sequence). This CDR3 region has 14 residues. The CDR3 DNA reads TGTGCCAGCAGTCCCTGGAGTTCCTACAATGAGCAGTTCTTC. The encoded protein is CASSPWSSYNEQFF.

This clone has a single count. The V gene is TRBV7-3, the J gene TRBJ2-3; 9 bases match TRBD1. CDR3 length: 15 residues. CDR1 and CDR2 from the germline V gene are SGHTA and FQGTGA. The junction had 9 bases not matched to a gene; V was cut back by 8 bases and J by 3 bases. CDR3 nucleotides: TGTGCCAGCCAGCAAACAGGGGGCAAAACAGATACGCAGTATTTT. Translating gives CASQQTGGKTDTQYF.

The chain carries TRBV29-1 and TRBJ2-5; a weak D match, TRBD1 (6 bases). From germline, CDR1 is SQVTM and CDR2 ANQGSEA. There are 11 residues in the CDR3. CDR3 sequence (DNA): TGCAGTGGGGGCGTACAAGAGACCCAGTACTTC. It specifies CSGGVQETQYF.

The CDR3 loop is CASSRDPTYEQYF. The CDR3 DNA sequence: TGTGCCTCTTCGCGGGACCCCACTTACGAGCAGTACTTC. The chain employs TRBV6-1 and TRBJ2-7; D might be TRBD2 (6 bases). Germline lookup yields CDR1 MNHNS and CDR2 SASEGT. Trimming cost V 11 bases and J 4 bases, with 18 bases left between them. CDR3 size: 13 residues.

This clone was recorded a few times. This sequence joins TRBV25-1 and TRBJ1-1; 9 nucleotides line up with TRBD1. Germline V gives CDR1 MGHDK, CDR2 SYGVNS. The V segment lost 8 bases and the J segment 0 bases; nucleotides outside the gene matches: 7. The CDR3 is 15 amino acids. The CDR3 region is CASGGQGLMNTEAFF. CDR3 in DNA: TGTGCCAGCGGTGGACAGGGGCTGATGAACACTGAAGCTTTCTTT.

This clone was seen a single time. The V and J genes are TRBV11-1 and TRBJ2-1, with unresolved D. The CDR3 covers 11 residues. CDR1 and CDR2 (germline): SGHAT, FQDESV (reference sequence). V was trimmed by 5 bases and J by 13 bases, leaving 12 bases between them. The CDR3 DNA reads TGTGCCAGCAGCAATTGGGCAGGCCAGTTCTTC. Amino acid sequence: CASSNWAGQFF. Using reference TRBV11-1 and TRBJ2-1 for the parts outside the CDR3, the full variable domain is EAEVAQSPRYKITEKSQAVAFWCDPISGHATLYWYRQILGQGPELLVQFQDESVVDDSQLPKDRFSAERLKGVDSTLKIQPAELGDSAMYLCASSNWAGQFFGPGTRLTVL.

The chain uses TRBV5-4 and TRBJ1-3; 9 bases line up with TRBD1. The junction had 3 bases not matched to a gene; V was cut back by 4 bases and J by 4 bases. CDR3 length: 14 residues. Germline V CDR1 and CDR2: SGHNT, YYREEE (reference sequence). CDR3 in DNA: TGTGCCAGCAGCGGGACAGGGAAAGGAAACACCATATATTTT. Amino acid sequence: CASSGTGKGNTIYF.

The V gene is TRBV29-1, the J gene TRBJ2-7; 11 nucleotides line up with TRBD2. CDR3 size: 13 residues. Germline V CDR1 and CDR2: SQVTM, ANQGSEA. V lost 3 bases, J lost 3 bases, and 1 base stayed unmatched. The CDR3 DNA reads as TGCAGCGTTGATAGCGGGAGGGGCTACGAGCAGTACTTC. Its translation: CSVDSGRGYEQYF.

V is TRBV5-1 and J is TRBJ1-1, with a weak D call TRBD1 (5 bases). The germline V gene has CDR1 SGHRS and CDR2 YFSETQ. CDR3 size: 12 residues. V dropped 0 bases and J dropped 7 bases, with 7 bases sitting between them. The CDR3 region has the DNA TGCGCCAGCAGCTTGGACCAGGGTGAAGCTTTCTTT. Protein sequence: CASSLDQGEAFF. The entire variable domain, with the rest obtained from reference TRBV5-1 and TRBJ1-1, is as follows: KAGVTQTPRYLIKTRGQQVTLSCSPISGHRSVSWYQQTPGQGLQFLFEYFSETQRNKGNFPGRFSGRQFSNSRSEMNVSTLELGDSALYLCASSLDQGEAFFGQGTRLTVV.

The V gene is TRBV27, the J gene TRBJ1-5; D may be TRBD1 (6 bases). CDR1 MNHEY and CDR2 SMNVEV come from the germline V gene (reference sequence). V gave up 0 bases and J gave up 4 bases, with 10 bases separating them. The CDR3 is made up of 15 amino acids. The CDR3 here is CASSLSGTLNQPQHF. Here the CDR3 DNA reads TGTGCCAGCAGTTTATCCGGGACACTGAATCAGCCCCAGCATTTT.

V and J are TRBV2 and TRBJ2-3, with TRBD2 matching 12 bases. V was pared by 6 bases and J by 1 base, with 8 bases of the junction left unmatched. Germline loops: CDR1 SNHLY, CDR2 FYNNEI. The CDR3 runs 17 residues. In DNA, the CDR3 is TGTGCCAGCAGGGGGGAGACTAGCGGGAGAGGCACAGATACGCAGTATTTT. Translating gives CASRGETSGRGTDTQYF.

This chain joins TRBV19 and TRBJ1-1, with D tentatively TRBD1 (5 bases). CDR1 is LNHDA and CDR2 is SQIVND in the germline V gene (reference sequence). V was shortened by 1 base and J by 4 bases, with 13 bases between the two germline ends. The CDR3 is 15 amino acids. The CDR3 spells CASSIAGGAGTEAFF. The CDR3 nucleotides read TGTGCCAGTAGTATAGCGGGCGGGGCGGGCACTGAAGCTTTCTTT.

The chain combines TRBV7-3 with TRBJ2-6; the D gene is possibly TRBD1 (7 bases). The germline V gene has CDR1 SGHTA and CDR2 FQGTGA. The CDR3 loop spans 16 amino acids. With 5 bases removed from V and 3 bases from J, the gap between germline ends came to 14 bases. CDR3 bases: TGTGCCAGCAGCATTTCCCAGGGGGGTGGGGCCAACGTCCTGACTTTC. Translating it yields CASSISQGGGANVLTF.

CDR3 sequence reads: CASSTRTGRPDSEQFF. CDR3 DNA: TGTGCCAGCAGCACCCGGACAGGGCGTCCGGATAGTGAGCAGTTCTTC. V is TRBV7-9 and J is TRBJ2-1; 8 nucleotides line up with TRBD1. V shed 5 bases, J shed 9 bases, and the junction held 15 bases outside the gene matches. Germline loops: CDR1 SEHNR, CDR2 FQNEAQ (reference sequence). The CDR3 spans 16 residues.

This clone was observed a few times. CDR3: CAWAGQHNSPLHF. The CDR3 nucleotides are TGTGCCTGGGCGGGACAGCATAATTCACCCCTCCACTTT. The chain couples TRBV30 to TRBJ1-6; 7 bases align to TRBD1. This CDR3 has 13 residues. Germline values: CDR1 GTSNPN, CDR2 SVGIG (reference sequence). With V trimmed by 5 bases and J by 5 bases, 3 bases remained unmatched. The full variable domain, its missing parts supplied by reference TRBV30 and TRBJ1-6, is SQTIHQWPATLVQPVGSPLSLECTVEGTSNPNLYWYRQAAGRGLQLLFYSVGIGQISSEVPQNLSASRPQDRQFILSSKKLLLSDSGFYLCAWAGQHNSPLHFGNGTRLTVT.

The V and J genes are TRBV18 and TRBJ2-3; D possibly corresponds to TRBD1 (5 bases). Germline assignment: CDR1 KGHSH and CDR2 LQKENI. This CDR3 contains 13 residues. The ends were cut back, 3 bases at V and 8 bases at J, with 12 bases in the middle. In DNA form, the CDR3 reads TGTGCCAGCTCACCGAGAGATCAGGGTACGCAGTATTTT. Translating it yields CASSPRDQGTQYF.

This clone was counted a single time. J is TRBJ2-3 and V is TRBV2, with 13 bases matching TRBD2. This CDR3 contains 16 residues. Germline CDR1 is SNHLY and CDR2 is FYNNEI. V dropped 6 bases and J dropped 2; count of bases not matched to a gene: 5. In DNA form, the CDR3 reads TGTGCCAGCAGGCTACTAGCGGGAGGGCCCACAGATACGCAGTATTTT. As protein: CASRLLAGGPTDTQYF.